In this sample, the clone carrying this T cell receptor beta chain turned up a few times. This specimen comes from a study of blood T cell repertoires in COVID-19. The method was immunoSEQ multiplex PCR; TCRdb's version includes in-frame clones alone and lacks a portion of them. This sample has about 240,000 clones, with around 86% found just once. The CDR3 is 14 residues long. Germline CDR1 is MGHRA and CDR2 is YSYEKL. V was trimmed by 4 bases and J by 0 bases, leaving 9 bases between them. The TCR comes from a young man who had recovered from COVID-19. Sample: peripheral blood. This chain links TRBV4-1 with TRBJ2-5; D perhaps matches TRBD1 (6 bases). The CDR3 bases are TGCGCCAGCAGCCTAGGACAGTACCAAGAGACCCAGTACTTC. This codes for CASSLGQYQETQYF.